Listed below are T cell receptor beta chains from one sample, sequenced in a study of human T cells and chemical hapten exposure. Each CDR3 protein gets one entry after TCRdb re-called the RACE reads with MiXCR. The sample records 97,000 or so distinct CDR3 sequences, around a quarter being singletons. Sequencing used whole blood, obtained in connection with sensitization to the hapten diphenylcyclopropenone (DPC). Receptors originate from a man in his forties with alopecia areata. Some clones in this sample may be carry-over from other donors' samples. The CDR3 runs from the conserved cysteine through the conserved F or W. Fields, in order: CDR3 protein, V gene, J gene.

CASSQEGRVENEQFF	TRBV4-3	TRBJ2-1
CASSLDPPGLGRGTQYF	TRBV7-8	TRBJ2-5
CAWSVLTEGRVMSYEQYF	TRBV30	TRBJ2-7
CASSQRDTQYF	TRBV4-2	TRBJ2-3
CASSLLSGKGHF	TRBV28	TRBJ1-5
CASTHRGQLQETQYF	TRBV7-9	TRBJ2-5
CATSRDTATAKNIQYF	TRBV15	TRBJ2-4
CASSLNQGSEAFF	TRBV5-5	TRBJ1-1
CASSYSDRGYEQYF	TRBV6-6	TRBJ2-7
CASSSRGSNTGELFF	TRBV12-3/TRBV12-4	TRBJ2-2
CAWSVRSTDTQYF	TRBV30	TRBJ2-3
CASSLLGFQETQYF	TRBV12-3/TRBV12-4	TRBJ2-5
CASSVRGAFEDTEAFF	TRBV2	TRBJ1-1
CASSFERTGGYEQYF	TRBV12-3/TRBV12-4	TRBJ2-7
CASSTMGPDTGELFF	TRBV5-1	TRBJ2-2
CASSPKAGTSYNEQFF	TRBV12-3/TRBV12-4	TRBJ2-1
CSARVPGTGNQPQHF	TRBV20-1	TRBJ1-5
CSVRDRVSTDTQYF	TRBV29-1	TRBJ2-3
CASSGTVNTEAFF	TRBV18	TRBJ1-1
CSATPDYGYTF	TRBV20-1	TRBJ1-2
CSVGQVPGELFF	TRBV29-1	TRBJ2-2
CASSFSTSGSGKNIQYF	TRBV6-2/TRBV6-3	TRBJ2-4
CAISDRAGEQFF	TRBV10-3	TRBJ2-1
CASSSHQESGANVLTF	TRBV28	TRBJ2-6
CASSQNNQPQHF	TRBV14	TRBJ1-5
CASSPGTTYEQYF	TRBV9	TRBJ2-7
CASSSDGAVSYNEQFF	TRBV7-2	TRBJ2-1
CAIDVRSCGANVLTF	TRBV27	TRBJ2-6
CASSLSSGTFPWNTEAFF	TRBV28	TRBJ1-1
CASSLTSADGELFF	TRBV9	TRBJ2-2
CASRLPDPANEQFF	TRBV7-9	TRBJ2-1
CASRDADTQYF	TRBV12-3/TRBV12-4	TRBJ2-3
CASSISPGATYNEQFF	TRBV19	TRBJ2-1
CASSELSNYGYTF	TRBV25-1	TRBJ1-2
CATSDLQAGGTEQFF	TRBV24-1	TRBJ2-1
CASGSGTGAYEQYF	TRBV12-3/TRBV12-4	TRBJ2-7
CASSPQGSSYEQYF	TRBV18	TRBJ2-7
CASSLLLREADTQYF	TRBV5-1	TRBJ2-3
CASSIRDRAYHEQYF	TRBV7-4	TRBJ2-7
CASSPTGPPTDTQYF	TRBV7-7	TRBJ2-3
CASSSLAWGTDTQYF	TRBV6-1	TRBJ2-3
CSARKWDSSTDTQYF	TRBV20-1	TRBJ2-3
CASSLDSYSNQPQHF	TRBV5-1	TRBJ1-5
CASSRTGLQETQYF	TRBV7-2	TRBJ2-5
CASSPYREEAFF	TRBV18	TRBJ1-1
CASSLPGANSPLHF	TRBV12-3/TRBV12-4	TRBJ1-6
CASSPRGYTDTQYF	TRBV27	TRBJ2-3
CASSPPGPRGYNEQFF	TRBV19	TRBJ2-1
CASSLGGNPFGETQYF	TRBV5-5	TRBJ2-5
CASSLVGFYGYTF	TRBV28	TRBJ1-2
CASSYTESSYNEQFF	TRBV6-2/TRBV6-3	TRBJ2-1
CASSPRQAQGQYF	TRBV7-2	TRBJ2-7
CASSQDPGGIGGYTF	TRBV14	TRBJ1-2
CASSWGQETEAFF	TRBV27	TRBJ1-1
CASSILGRGSTDTQYF	TRBV28	TRBJ2-3